There are a few counts of the clone carrying this T cell receptor (beta chain). Its antigen is currently unknown. The sample originates from a study of shared clonotypes between healthy human individuals. General observations from the study: The study generally estimated greater richness for naive than memory subsets. Clonotype sharing levels among donors were expected to vary with sequencing depth.

Per germline, CDR1 GTSNPN and CDR2 SVGIG (reference sequence). The CDR3 loop spans 17 amino acids. V trimming: 0 bases; J trimming: 6 bases; junction bases outside the gene matches: 13. Original processing notes: For the immunoSEQ data, sequences were junction-only without quality scores, so filtering differed. Sequencing used immunoSEQ multiplex PCR; TCRdb keeps in-frame clones, though not all of them. V and J calls and clone size are copied from that table; D and trimming were computed from the DNA. The sample contains approximately 340,000 clones, about 74% of which appear only once. The chain carries TRBV30 and TRBJ1-5, with 8 bases fitting TRBD1. The TCR was taken from a man aged 25 to 40 in good health. Sequencing was done on a sample of memory CD4+ T cells sorted from blood. Subset: CD45RA-negative fraction. The CDR3 coding sequence is TGTGCCTGGAGTGTACCCTTCCGGACAGGGATCGGTCAGCCCCAGCATTTT. Its translation: CAWSVPFRTGIGQPQHF. Full variable domain (remainder filled in from reference TRBV30 and TRBJ1-5): SQTIHQWPATLVQPVGSPLSLECTVEGTSNPNLYWYRQAAGRGLQLLFYSVGIGQISSEVPQNLSASRPQDRQFILSSKKLLLSDSGFYLCAWSVPFRTGIGQPQHFGDGTRLSIL.